This passage covers 17 T cell receptor beta chains from one sample sequenced in a study of cytomegalovirus exposure and HLA in healthy donors. With 60 Vbeta and 13 Jbeta primers, the PCR was carried out. Using immunoSEQ multiplex PCR, the repertoire was profiled, and TCRdb retains in-frame clones only, with some absent. The data show some 130,000 clones, 76% seen once. Sequenced sample: PBMCs. The origin of the receptors is a man between 35 and 55 years old in good health and CMV-seronegative.

This clone was counted a few times. The V gene is TRBV7-9, the J gene TRBJ1-3, with 7 bases identical to TRBD1. CDR1 SEHNR and CDR2 FQNEAQ come from the germline V gene (reference sequence). V gave up 4 bases and J gave up 7 bases; unmatched junction bases: 7. The CDR3 runs to 14 residues. Here the CDR3 reads CASSSGGRGNTIYF. The CDR3 DNA follows: TGTGCCAGCAGCTCAGGGGGTCGGGGGAACACCATATATTTT.

The chain's CDR3 is CASSEGTNPVRGYTF. The CDR3 DNA reads as TGTGCCAGCAGTGAAGGGACAAACCCCGTCCGTGGCTACACCTTC. The chain combines TRBV6-1 with TRBJ1-2; perhaps TRBD1 as D (5 bases). The CDR3 sequence is 15 residues long. Per germline, CDR1 MNHNS and CDR2 SASEGT. Trimming took off 1 base at V and 7 bases at J, with 16 bases between the two ends.

The chain combines TRBV28 with TRBJ2-3, with a tentative D call TRBD1 (6 bases). Germline-derived CDR1 and CDR2 are MDHEN and SYDVKM. Trimming pared 7 bases from V and 3 bases from J, leaving 20 bases between. The CDR3 is 16 amino acids. In nucleotides, the CDR3 is TGTGCCAGCATCCCCGGGGCACTTCAGGGGACAGATACGCAGTATTTT. Its protein product is CASIPGALQGTDTQYF.

This clone was detected once. The chain joins TRBV5-4 to TRBJ1-2; D unclear. CDR1 and CDR2 (germline): SGHNT, YYREEE (reference sequence). The length of the CDR3 is 15 residues. Trimming removed 4 bases at V and 4 bases at J, with 17 bases between. DNA for the CDR3: TGTGCCAGCAGCACCGGGAGTAGAGATTTCTATGGCTACACCTTC. Translated: CASSTGSRDFYGYTF.

The J gene is TRBJ1-2, the V gene TRBV25-1; TRBD1 might be the D (5 bases). Trimming shortened V by 2 bases and J by 2 bases, and 9 bases separated the two germline ends. In germline, CDR1 is MGHDK, CDR2 SYGVNS. The CDR3 is 14 residues long. The DNA of the CDR3 is TGTGCCAGCAGTGAACCAGACAGAAACTATGGCTACACCTTC. This translates into CASSEPDRNYGYTF.

This sequence joins TRBV4-1 and TRBJ1-2, with D perhaps matching TRBD1 (5 bases). The CDR3 is 18 residues long. The germline CDR1 and CDR2 sequences are MGHRA and YSYEKL. The V end was cut by 0 bases, the J end by 0 bases, with 17 bases between. The CDR3 spells CASSQDYTMTEANYGYTF. CDR3 nucleotide sequence: TGCGCCAGCAGCCAAGATTATACGATGACAGAAGCTAACTATGGCTACACCTTC.

The chain links TRBV2 to TRBJ2-6; 9 nucleotides match TRBD2. The V and J ends lost 9 bases and 3 bases, in that order; junction bases with no gene match: 15. The germline V gene has CDR1 SNHLY and CDR2 FYNNEI. The length of the CDR3 is 18 residues. The CDR3 coding sequence is TGTGCCAGTCAACCGGCGGGGGGGCCCTCTTTTGGGGCCAACGTCCTGACTTTC. Translating it yields CASQPAGGPSFGANVLTF.

This clone was detected only once. The CDR3 protein is CASSYSGTGRTEAFF. The CDR3 DNA is TGTGCCAGCAGTTACTCAGGGACAGGGAGGACTGAAGCTTTCTTT. The gene calls are TRBV6-5 and TRBJ1-1, with 9 bases aligning to TRBD1. J was trimmed by 5 bases and V by 0 bases; bases with no gene match: 4. Germline assignment: CDR1 MNHEY and CDR2 SVGAGI. The CDR3 covers 15 residues.

This chain joins TRBV29-1 and TRBJ2-3, with TRBD2 matching over 12 bases. The CDR3 spans 16 residues. The J segment lost 5 bases and the V segment lost 3 bases, leaving 9 bases of the junction unmatched. Per germline, CDR1 SQVTM and CDR2 ANQGSEA. The CDR3 DNA sequence: TGCAGCGTTGAGGTACTAGCGGGGGGCCGGGGAGATACGCAGTATTTT. Translated, it gives CSVEVLAGGRGDTQYF.

The CDR3, as DNA: TGTGCCTGGAGTCCGACAGGGTCTGAAAAACTGTTTTTT. Protein sequence: CAWSPTGSEKLFF. V is TRBV30 and J is TRBJ1-4, with 7 bases fitting TRBD1. The CDR3 runs to 13 residues. The germline gives CDR1 GTSNPN, CDR2 SVGIG (reference sequence). J lost 7 bases, V lost 2 bases, and 4 bases had no gene match.

The chain has TRBV6-5 and TRBJ1-6; D is ambiguous. Per germline, CDR1 MNHEY and CDR2 SVGAGI. The V gene lost 0 bases and the J gene lost 6 bases, with 12 bases spanning the gap. The CDR3 consists of 16 residues. Here the CDR3 reads CASSYSTRAVNSPLHF. CDR3 nucleotide sequence: TGTGCCAGCAGTTACTCGACCAGAGCGGTTAATTCACCCCTCCACTTT.

A few counts support this clone. The V call is TRBV4-1, the J call TRBJ2-1, with D unresolved. This CDR3 contains 13 residues. The germline CDR1 and CDR2 sequences are MGHRA and YSYEKL. Trimming took 0 bases from V and 9 from J, leaving 9 bases between them. CDR3 in DNA: TGCGCCAGCAGCCAAGACGGTACAGTTGAGCAGTTCTTC. It yields the protein CASSQDGTVEQFF.

The chain joins TRBV18 to TRBJ2-7; 9 bases align to TRBD2. The J segment lost 0 bases and the V segment lost 0 bases, leaving 6 bases of the junction unmatched. CDR1 is KGHSH and CDR2 is LQKENI in the germline V gene. The CDR3 runs 17 residues. The CDR3: CASSPPFAGGPSYEQYF. For the CDR3, the DNA is TGTGCCAGCTCACCACCGTTTGCGGGAGGGCCCTCCTACGAGCAGTACTTC.

This clone was detected only a few times. The rearrangement joins TRBV19 to TRBJ2-7; possibly TRBD2 for D (6 bases). V was trimmed by 4 bases and J by 0 bases, leaving 22 bases between them. The CDR3 totals 18 residues. Germline CDR1 is LNHDA and CDR2 is SQIVND (reference sequence). Written as DNA, the CDR3 is TGTGCCAGTAGTACCCCCGCGAGGAGCGGGCTAATCTCCTACGAGCAGTACTTC. This sequence encodes CASSTPARSGLISYEQYF.

The chain employs TRBV5-4 and TRBJ2-1, with unresolved D. Trimming stripped 2 bases from V and 9 bases from J, with 9 bases between. This CDR3 has 12 amino acids. CDR1 is SGHNT, CDR2 YYREEE, per germline (reference sequence). CDR3 coding DNA: TGTGCCAGCAGCTTAGTGGCCACTGAGCAGTTCTTC. Residues: CASSLVATEQFF.

As to this clone: Since no conserved phenylalanine or tryptophan closes the CDR3, a read error is the likely cause. The DNA is omitted, as the CDR3 cannot be located on it reliably, and the CDR3 follows TCRdb's listing. The genes are TRBV5-1 and TRBJ1-4; TRBD1 is taken as the D call from the table, unchecked against the DNA. From its first to its last residue, the CDR3 has 15 amino acids. CDR1 is SGHRS, CDR2 YFSETQ, per germline. CDR3: CASSFEVGGHTAREG.

The rearrangement links TRBV19 to TRBJ1-5; D may be TRBD1 (6 bases). The V end lost 3 bases, the J end lost 0 bases, and 9 bases lay between the germline ends. The CDR3 length is 15 residues. CDR1 LNHDA and CDR2 SQIVND come from the germline V gene (reference sequence). In nucleotides, the CDR3 is TGTGCCAGTAGTATTAAGGGGGATAGCAATCAGCCCCAGCATTTT. This translates into CASSIKGDSNQPQHF. Drawing the rest from reference TRBV19 and TRBJ1-5, the complete variable domain is DGGITQSPKYLFRKEGQNVTLSCEQNLNHDAMYWYRQDPGQGLRLIYYSQIVNDFQKGDIAEGYSVSREKKESFPLTVTSAQKNPTAFYLCASSIKGDSNQPQHFGDGTRLSIL.